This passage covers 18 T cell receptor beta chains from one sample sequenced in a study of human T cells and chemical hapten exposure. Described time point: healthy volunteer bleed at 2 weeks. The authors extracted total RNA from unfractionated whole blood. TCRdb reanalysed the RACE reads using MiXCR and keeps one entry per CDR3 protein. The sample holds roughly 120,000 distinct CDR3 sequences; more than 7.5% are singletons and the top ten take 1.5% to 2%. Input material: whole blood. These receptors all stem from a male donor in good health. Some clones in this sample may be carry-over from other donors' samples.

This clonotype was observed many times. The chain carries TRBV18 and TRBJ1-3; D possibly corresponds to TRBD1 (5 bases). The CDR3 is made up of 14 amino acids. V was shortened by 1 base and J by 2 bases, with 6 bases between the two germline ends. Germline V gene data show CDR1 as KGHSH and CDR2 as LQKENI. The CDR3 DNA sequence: TGTGCCAGCTCACCACAGGGACCTGGAAACACCATATATTTT. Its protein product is CASSPQGPGNTIYF.

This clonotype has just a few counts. The CDR3 sequence: CASSQNGGAEDTQYF. The CDR3 nucleotides are TGTGCCAGCAGCCAGAACGGGGGGGCCGAAGATACGCAGTATTTT. The chain recombines TRBV12-3 or TRBV12-4 with TRBJ2-3; 8 bases agree with TRBD2. The junction had 10 bases not matched to a gene; V was cut back by 6 bases and J by 5 bases. The CDR3 length is 15 residues.

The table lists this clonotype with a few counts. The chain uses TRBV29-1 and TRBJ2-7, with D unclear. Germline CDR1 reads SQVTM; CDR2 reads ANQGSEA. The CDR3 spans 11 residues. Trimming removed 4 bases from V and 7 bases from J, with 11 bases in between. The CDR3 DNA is TGCAGCGTTGGGCGAGGAGAAGAGCAGTACTTC. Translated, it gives CSVGRGEEQYF.

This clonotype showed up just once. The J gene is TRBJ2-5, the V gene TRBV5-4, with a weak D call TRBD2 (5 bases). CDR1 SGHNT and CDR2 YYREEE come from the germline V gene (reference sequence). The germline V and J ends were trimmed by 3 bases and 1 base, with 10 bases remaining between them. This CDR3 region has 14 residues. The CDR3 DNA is TGTGCCAGCAGCTACAAGCGGACCCAAGAGACCCAGTACTTC. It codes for CASSYKRTQETQYF. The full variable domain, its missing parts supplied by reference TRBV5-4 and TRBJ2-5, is ETGVTQSPTHLIKTRGQQVTLRCSSQSGHNTVSWYQQALGQGPQFIFQYYREEENGRGNFPPRFSGLQFPNYSSELNVNALELDDSALYLCASSYKRTQETQYFGPGTRLLVL.

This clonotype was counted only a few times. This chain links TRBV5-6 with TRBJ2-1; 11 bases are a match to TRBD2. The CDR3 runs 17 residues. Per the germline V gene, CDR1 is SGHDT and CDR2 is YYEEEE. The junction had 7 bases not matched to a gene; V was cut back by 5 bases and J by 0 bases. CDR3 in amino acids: CASSLPTSGSSYNEQFF. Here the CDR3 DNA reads TGTGCCAGCAGTTTACCCACTAGCGGGAGCTCCTACAATGAGCAGTTCTTC.

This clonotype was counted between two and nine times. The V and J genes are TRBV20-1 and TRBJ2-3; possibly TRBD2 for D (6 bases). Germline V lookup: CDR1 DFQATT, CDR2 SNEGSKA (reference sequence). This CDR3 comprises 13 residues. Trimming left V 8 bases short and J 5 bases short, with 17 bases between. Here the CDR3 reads CSSQQPGRDTQYF. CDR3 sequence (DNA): TGCAGTTCCCAGCAGCCCGGGAGAGATACGCAGTATTTT.

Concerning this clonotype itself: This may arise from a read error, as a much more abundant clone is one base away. The CDR3, as DNA: TGCAGTACAAATGACGCGCGGGGTAGCTCCTACAATGAGCAGTTCTTC. Its translation: CSTNDARGSSYNEQFF. This chain links TRBV20-1 with TRBJ2-1, with a tentative D call TRBD2 (6 bases). CDR3 length equals 16 residues. Germline lookup yields CDR1 DFQATT and CDR2 SNEGSKA (reference sequence). The V and J ends lost 8 bases and 0 bases respectively, with 20 bases between them.

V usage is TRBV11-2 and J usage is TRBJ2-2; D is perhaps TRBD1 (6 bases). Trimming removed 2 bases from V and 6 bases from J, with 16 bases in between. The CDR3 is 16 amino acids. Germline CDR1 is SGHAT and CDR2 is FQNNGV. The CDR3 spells CASSLILGGKAGELFF. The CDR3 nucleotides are TGTGCCAGCAGCTTAATCCTAGGGGGAAAAGCCGGGGAGCTGTTTTTT. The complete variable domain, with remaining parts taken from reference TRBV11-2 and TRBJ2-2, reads EAGVAQSPRYKIIEKRQSVAFWCNPISGHATLYWYQQILGQGPKLLIQFQNNGVVDDSQLPKDRFSAERLKGVDSTLKIQPAKLEDSAVYLCASSLILGGKAGELFFGEGSRLTVL.

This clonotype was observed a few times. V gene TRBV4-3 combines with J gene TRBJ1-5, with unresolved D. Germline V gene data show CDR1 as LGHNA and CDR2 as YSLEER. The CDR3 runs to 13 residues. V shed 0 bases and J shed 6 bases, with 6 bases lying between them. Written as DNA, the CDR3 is TGCGCCAGCAGCCAAGATCCGCTTCAGCCCCAGCATTTT. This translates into CASSQDPLQPQHF.

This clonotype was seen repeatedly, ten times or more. The CDR3 spells CASSRVNTEAFF. In DNA form, the CDR3 reads TGCGCCAGCAGCAGGGTGAACACTGAAGCTTTCTTT. The J gene is TRBJ1-1, the V gene TRBV5-1; D unclear. Trimming took off 4 bases at V and 0 bases at J, with 4 bases between the two ends. Germline V CDR1 and CDR2: SGHRS, YFSETQ. This CDR3 has 12 residues.

CDR3 DNA sequence: TGTGCCAGCGTTTTGAACAGGGGAAAAGGAAACACCATATATTTT. Translation: CASVLNRGKGNTIYF. The gene calls are TRBV2 and TRBJ1-3; 7 bases fit TRBD1. Germline trimming cut 8 bases from V and 4 bases from J; bases unmatched to any gene: 11. The germline V gene has CDR1 SNHLY and CDR2 FYNNEI. The CDR3 loop spans 15 amino acids.

This CDR3 is CASSPPGTGRNIQYF. In DNA form, the CDR3 reads TGTGCCAGCTCACCCCCAGGGACAGGGAGAAACATTCAGTACTTC. The J gene is TRBJ2-4, the V gene TRBV18; TRBD1 matches 9 bases. Germline V gives CDR1 KGHSH, CDR2 LQKENI. The CDR3 sequence is 15 residues long. The ends lost 3 bases at V and 6 bases at J; junction bases unmatched: 6.

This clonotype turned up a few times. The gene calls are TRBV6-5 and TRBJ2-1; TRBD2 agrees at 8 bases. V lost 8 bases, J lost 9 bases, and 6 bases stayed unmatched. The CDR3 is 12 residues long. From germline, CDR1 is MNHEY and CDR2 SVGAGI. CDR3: CASGTSGSEQFF. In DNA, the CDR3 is TGTGCCAGCGGGACTAGTGGAAGTGAGCAGTTCTTC.

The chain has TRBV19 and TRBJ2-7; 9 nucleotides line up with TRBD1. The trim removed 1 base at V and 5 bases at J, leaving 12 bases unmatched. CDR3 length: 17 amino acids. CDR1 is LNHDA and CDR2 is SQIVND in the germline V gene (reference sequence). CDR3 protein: CASSIARRDRASHEQYF. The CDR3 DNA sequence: TGTGCCAGTAGTATAGCTCGTCGGGACAGGGCGTCCCACGAGCAGTACTTC.

This CDR3 is CASSPGPTGNTEAFF. The CDR3, as DNA: TGTGCCAGCAGCCCCGGGCCTACAGGGAACACTGAAGCTTTCTTT. The chain couples TRBV7-8 to TRBJ1-1, with a weak D call TRBD1 (5 bases). The CDR3 sequence is 15 residues long. With 5 bases removed from V and 1 base from J, the gap between germline ends came to 14 bases. The germline CDR1 and CDR2 sequences are SGHVS and FQNEAQ.

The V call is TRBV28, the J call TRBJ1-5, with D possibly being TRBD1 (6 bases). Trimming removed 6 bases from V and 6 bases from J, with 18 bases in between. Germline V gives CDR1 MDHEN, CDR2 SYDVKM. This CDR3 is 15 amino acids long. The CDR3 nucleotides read TGTGCCAGCAGCCCCGAATGGGAGGGGGTTCAGCCCCAGCATTTT. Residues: CASSPEWEGVQPQHF.

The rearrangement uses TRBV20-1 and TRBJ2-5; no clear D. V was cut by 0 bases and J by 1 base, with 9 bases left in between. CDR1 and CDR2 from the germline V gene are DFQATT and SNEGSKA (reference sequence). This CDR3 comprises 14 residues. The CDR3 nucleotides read TGCAGTGCTAGAGATAAGGACGGCCAAGAGACCCAGTACTTC. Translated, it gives CSARDKDGQETQYF.

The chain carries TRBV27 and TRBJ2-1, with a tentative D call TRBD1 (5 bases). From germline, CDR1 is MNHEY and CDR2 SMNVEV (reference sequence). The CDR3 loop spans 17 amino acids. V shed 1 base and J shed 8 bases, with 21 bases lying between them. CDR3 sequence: CASSLFPGMGTIDEQFF. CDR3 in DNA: TGTGCCAGCAGTTTATTCCCAGGGATGGGTACAATAGATGAGCAGTTCTTC.